This TCR beta chain was retrieved from a study of OX40 agonist ivuxolimab in advanced cancers. General study findings and limits: In CD8+ T cells, expanded clones were on average more numerous than in CD4+.

Worth noting for this clone: The antigen remains undetermined.

The assay was immunoSEQ multiplex PCR, and TCRdb's table has in-frame clones only and misses some. Of around 74,000 clones listed, approximately 84% are singletons. This TCR was sampled from an adult with an advanced solid tumor such as melanoma, head and neck, liver or kidney cancer. The material sequenced was CD4+ or CD8+ T cells sorted from blood, taken in a trial of the OX40 agonist ivuxolimab.

The CDR3 coding sequence is TGTGCCAGCAGCGTATCGACTCCCTACGAGCAGTACTTC. The encoded protein is CASSVSTPYEQYF. V usage is TRBV7-2 and J usage is TRBJ2-7; no reliable D call. Germline CDR1 SGHTA, CDR2 FQGNSA. Trimming shortened V by 5 bases and J by 2 bases, and 10 bases separated the two germline ends. The CDR3 spans 13 residues.